Listed here are 25 T cell receptor beta chains from one sample, sequenced in a study of blood T cell repertoires in COVID-19. Using immunoSEQ multiplex PCR, the repertoire was profiled, and TCRdb retains in-frame clones only, with some absent. Seen here are about 200,000 clones, approximately 84% observed once, and the top ten hold approximately 5%. Source material: peripheral blood. These TCRs come from a woman of 80 years or more with acute or convalescent COVID-19.

This sequence joins TRBV9 and TRBJ2-3; possible D gene TRBD2, 6 bases. Germline V gene data show CDR1 as SGDLS and CDR2 as YYNGEE. The CDR3 loop spans 16 amino acids. Trimming stripped 2 bases from V and 5 bases from J, with 18 bases between. CDR3 protein: CASSVLGSGPVDTQYF. The CDR3 DNA sequence: TGTGCCAGCAGCGTTCTCGGGAGCGGCCCTGTAGATACGCAGTATTTT.

This clone showed up just once. The rearrangement joins TRBV28 to TRBJ1-5; 10 nucleotides match TRBD1. The CDR3 length is 14 residues. Germline CDR1 MDHEN, CDR2 SYDVKM. With V trimmed by 3 bases and J by 7 bases, 3 bases remained unmatched. The CDR3 region has the DNA TGTGCCAGCAGTTTGGGACAGGGGAACCAGCCCCAGCATTTT. Protein product: CASSLGQGNQPQHF.

The rearrangement links TRBV5-1 to TRBJ1-4, with 8 bases matching TRBD1. CDR1 is SGHRS, CDR2 YFSETQ, per germline. CDR3 length: 15 residues. Trimming cost V 6 bases and J 3 bases; bases outside gene matches: 7. CDR3 DNA: TGCGCCAGCACCTTCCAGGGACAGGCTAATGAAAAACTGTTTTTT. Its translation: CASTFQGQANEKLFF. The variable domain in full, with the rest retrieved from reference TRBV5-1 and TRBJ1-4, is KAGVTQTPRYLIKTRGQQVTLSCSPISGHRSVSWYQQTPGQGLQFLFEYFSETQRNKGNFPGRFSGRQFSNSRSEMNVSTLELGDSALYLCASTFQGQANEKLFFGSGTQLSVL.

The gene calls are TRBV5-1 and TRBJ2-7, with 7 bases fitting TRBD1. This CDR3 is 16 amino acids long. V shed 0 bases and J 0 bases; nucleotides not matched to a gene: 6. Germline V gives CDR1 SGHRS, CDR2 YFSETQ. The CDR3 DNA is TGCGCCAGCAGCTTGGCGATTGGGACAGCCTCCTACGAGCAGTACTTC. It translates to CASSLAIGTASYEQYF.

In its sample, this clone was seen once. The gene calls are TRBV20-1 and TRBJ1-5; D might be TRBD1 (6 bases). With 3 bases removed from V and 6 bases from J, the gap between germline ends came to 12 bases. In germline, CDR1 is DFQATT, CDR2 SNEGSKA (reference sequence). The CDR3 is made up of 13 amino acids. Written as DNA, the CDR3 is TGCAGTGCTAGTCTCACAGGGCGTCAGCCCCAGCATTTT. It codes for CSASLTGRQPQHF.

The gene calls are TRBV6-2 or TRBV6-3 and TRBJ2-4; possible D gene TRBD1, 5 bases. The CDR3 has 15 residues. Looked up from germline, CDR1 is MNHEY and CDR2 is SVGEGT. Trimming removed 3 bases at V and 0 bases at J, with 9 bases between. In DNA, the CDR3 is TGTGCCAGCAGTTATCGTACAGGAGCCAAAAACATTCAGTACTTC. Amino acids: CASSYRTGAKNIQYF.

The rearrangement uses TRBV6-6 and TRBJ1-2, with D possibly matching TRBD1 (6 bases). The CDR3 is made up of 16 amino acids. From germline, CDR1 is MNHNY and CDR2 SVGAGI (reference sequence). Trimming removed 8 bases from V and 3 bases from J, with 22 bases in between. The CDR3 bases are TGTGCCAGCTCCGATGGCCCCACAGGGAGGGACTATGGCTACACCTTC. Amino acid sequence: CASSDGPTGRDYGYTF.

This chain uses TRBV7-9 with TRBJ2-7; D might be TRBD1 (6 bases). V was cut by 1 base and J by 2 bases, with 9 bases left in between. The V gene's germline CDR1 is SEHNR and CDR2 FQNEAQ (reference sequence). The CDR3 has 14 amino acids. The CDR3 region is CASSLGTATYEQYF. CDR3 DNA sequence: TGTGCCAGCAGCTTAGGGACAGCTACCTACGAGCAGTACTTC.

The V and J genes are TRBV5-1 and TRBJ1-1, with unresolved D. V gave up 0 bases and J gave up 1 base, with 7 bases separating them. The CDR3 is 14 residues long. Germline V gene data show CDR1 as SGHRS and CDR2 as YFSETQ. The CDR3 DNA follows: TGCGCCAGCAGCTTGGGTCGGGAGAACACTGAAGCTTTCTTT. Its protein is CASSLGRENTEAFF. Combining the CDR3 with reference TRBV5-1 and TRBJ1-1 gives the whole variable domain KAGVTQTPRYLIKTRGQQVTLSCSPISGHRSVSWYQQTPGQGLQFLFEYFSETQRNKGNFPGRFSGRQFSNSRSEMNVSTLELGDSALYLCASSLGRENTEAFFGQGTRLTVV.

This clone was recorded once. V and J are TRBV18 and TRBJ1-4; D gene uncertain. V was pared by 2 bases and J by 5 bases, with 6 bases between. The CDR3 length is 13 residues. In germline, CDR1 is KGHSH, CDR2 LQKENI. The CDR3 reads CASSPLENEKLFF. The CDR3 DNA reads TGTGCCAGCTCACCATTAGAGAATGAAAAACTGTTTTTT.

This clone was recorded once. The V gene is TRBV11-2, the J gene TRBJ2-1, with D unclear. Trimming cost V 5 bases and J 7 bases, with 12 bases left between them. This CDR3 comprises 13 residues. Germline V gene data show CDR1 as SGHAT and CDR2 as FQNNGV. This CDR3 reads CASSIGALNEQFF. The CDR3 DNA is TGTGCCAGCAGCATAGGAGCCTTGAATGAGCAGTTCTTC.

The chain couples TRBV3-1 (or the pseudogene TRBV3-2) to TRBJ2-7, with D possibly TRBD1 on 6 matching bases. With 3 bases removed from V and 0 bases from J, the gap between germline ends came to 9 bases. CDR1 and CDR2 from the germline V gene are LGHDT and YNNKEL (reference sequence). This CDR3 has 14 residues. DNA for the CDR3: TGTGCCAGCAGCCAGGTAGGGGGCTCCTACGAGCAGTACTTC. This translates into CASSQVGGSYEQYF.

The V call is TRBV6-2 or TRBV6-3, the J call TRBJ1-1; 9 bases agree with TRBD1. Germline V gene lookup returns CDR1 MNHEY and CDR2 SVGEGT. This CDR3 has 14 residues. J gave up 11 bases and V 2 bases, and 9 bases lay outside the gene matches. The CDR3 spells CASSYPGQGRVAFF. The CDR3, as DNA: TGTGCCAGCAGTTACCCGGGACAGGGAAGAGTGGCTTTCTTT.

Notes on this clone: Other DNA sequences within the sample encode an identical CDR3. The chain links TRBV18 to TRBJ1-5, with D perhaps matching TRBD1 (5 bases). The germline gives CDR1 KGHSH, CDR2 LQKENI. V was shortened by 0 bases and J by 4 bases, with 10 bases between the two germline ends. This CDR3 is built from 15 residues. Here the CDR3 DNA reads TGTGCCAGCTCACCACCACCCGGGGGGAATCAGCCCCAGCATTTT. Translation gives CASSPPPGGNQPQHF.

The gene calls are TRBV23-1 and TRBJ1-5; 7 nucleotides line up with TRBD1. TRBV23-1 is flagged as an ORF with uncertain function. V gave up 0 bases and J gave up 5 bases; unmatched junction bases: 4. The CDR3 covers 15 residues. The CDR3 loop reads CASSQSRTGDQPQHF. DNA of the CDR3: TGCGCCAGCAGTCAATCGCGTACAGGGGATCAGCCCCAGCATTTT.

The chain links TRBV7-6 to TRBJ1-6; D not resolved. The germline V gene encodes CDR1 SGHVS and CDR2 FNYEAQ. The ends were cut back, 1 base at V and 8 bases at J, with 9 bases in the middle. This CDR3 has 14 residues. As DNA, the CDR3 is TGTGCCAGCAGCTTAGGAGGCGCAGATTCACCCCTCCACTTT. Translated: CASSLGGADSPLHF.

The rearrangement links TRBV7-8 to TRBJ2-1; D gene unclear. The CDR3 has 12 residues. V dropped 8 bases and J dropped 8 bases, with 13 bases sitting between them. Germline CDR1 SGHVS, CDR2 FQNEAQ. The CDR3 DNA sequence: TGTGCCAGCTCCGTCGGAGTCGATGAGCAGTTCTTC. As protein: CASSVGVDEQFF.

The rearrangement uses TRBV5-1 and TRBJ1-2; D remains unclear. This CDR3 spans 13 amino acids. Germline V gene data show CDR1 as SGHRS and CDR2 as YFSETQ. V was clipped by 5 bases and J by 2 bases, with 10 bases between them. CDR3 sequence: CASRRGLNYGYTF. The CDR3 DNA is TGCGCCAGCAGAAGAGGGTTAAACTATGGCTACACCTTC.

The J gene is TRBJ2-7, the V gene TRBV7-3; 9 bases match TRBD2. This CDR3 comprises 15 residues. The ends lost 1 base at V and 3 bases at J; junction bases unmatched: 4. The germline CDR1 and CDR2 sequences are SGHTA and FQGTGA. The CDR3 loop is CASSLRAGGIYEQYF. The CDR3 DNA reads as TGTGCCAGCAGCTTAAGGGCGGGAGGGATCTACGAGCAGTACTTC.

This chain links TRBV28 with TRBJ1-4, with D possibly matching TRBD1 (5 bases). The CDR3 runs 16 residues. V lost 5 bases and J 0 bases, leaving 13 bases between the germline ends. Germline V lookup: CDR1 MDHEN, CDR2 SYDVKM. CDR3 amino acids: CASSVIRGTTNEKLFF. In nucleotides, the CDR3 is TGTGCCAGCAGTGTCATAAGGGGAACAACTAATGAAAAACTGTTTTTT.

This chain joins TRBV12-3 or TRBV12-4 and TRBJ1-2; D gene ambiguous. This CDR3 region has 13 residues. Trimming stripped 0 bases from V and 8 bases from J, with 10 bases between. CDR3 nucleotides: TGTGCCAGCAGTTTAGCATCAGTGGGCGGCTACACCTTC. Protein: CASSLASVGGYTF.

The chain couples TRBV24-1 to TRBJ2-1; D might be TRBD2 (5 bases). The V gene lost 0 bases and the J gene lost 6 bases, with 8 bases spanning the gap. The CDR3 covers 14 residues. Germline V gene lookup returns CDR1 KGHDR and CDR2 SFDVKD. CDR3: CATSDLTRTNEQFF. The CDR3 coding sequence is TGTGCCACCAGTGATTTGACTAGAACCAATGAGCAGTTCTTC.

The CDR3 loop reads CASSTRLAGVYNEQFF. The CDR3 region has the DNA TGTGCCAGCAGTACCAGACTAGCGGGAGTTTACAATGAGCAGTTCTTC. V is TRBV6-2 or TRBV6-3 and J is TRBJ2-1, with 12 bases matching TRBD2. Germline V CDR1 and CDR2: MNHEY, SVGEGT. V shed 5 bases, J shed 4 bases, and the junction held 6 bases outside the gene matches. The CDR3 length is 16 residues.

This chain links TRBV18 with TRBJ2-3; tentatively, D is TRBD2 (6 bases). The germline V gene encodes CDR1 KGHSH and CDR2 LQKENI. V was trimmed by 2 bases and J by 0 bases, leaving 12 bases between them. CDR3 length equals 16 residues. The DNA for the CDR3 is TGTGCCAGCTCACCATTCCTTGGGACTAGCACAGATACGCAGTATTTT. It specifies CASSPFLGTSTDTQYF.

This rearrangement joins TRBV19 to TRBJ2-6, with 8 bases fitting TRBD1. The V gene end was trimmed by 3 bases and the J gene end by 0 bases; junction bases not matched to a gene: 7. Germline V gene data show CDR1 as LNHDA and CDR2 as SQIVND (reference sequence). This CDR3 is built from 18 residues. This CDR3 reads CASSIQGQVISGANVLTF. In nucleotides, the CDR3 is TGTGCCAGTAGTATCCAGGGACAGGTGATCTCTGGGGCCAACGTCCTGACTTTC.